The text below deals with one T cell receptor (beta chain). The sequencing template was cDNA reverse transcribed from extracted RNA. The data were produced by immunoSEQ multiplex PCR, yet TCRdb's version contains in-frame clones alone and is incomplete. The sample has more than 150,000 clones; around 55% are singletons. The data were taken from a study of CD8+ T cells in alopecia areata. Study-wide background: The study gave treated patients oral tofacitinib at 5 to 10 mg twice daily.

Germline V gene data show CDR1 as LGHNA and CDR2 as YSLEER. V trimming: 0 bases; J trimming: 3 bases; junction bases outside the gene matches: 5. The CDR3 loop spans 16 amino acids. The receptor's source is a human donor with alopecia areata. The source material was CD8+ T cells sorted from blood, sampled at week 0. The rearrangement joins TRBV4-3 to TRBJ1-5, with 7 positions matching TRBD1. CDR3 amino acids: CASSQDYQGDNQPQHF. Written as DNA, the CDR3 is TGCGCCAGCAGCCAAGATTATCAGGGGGACAATCAGCCCCAGCATTTT.